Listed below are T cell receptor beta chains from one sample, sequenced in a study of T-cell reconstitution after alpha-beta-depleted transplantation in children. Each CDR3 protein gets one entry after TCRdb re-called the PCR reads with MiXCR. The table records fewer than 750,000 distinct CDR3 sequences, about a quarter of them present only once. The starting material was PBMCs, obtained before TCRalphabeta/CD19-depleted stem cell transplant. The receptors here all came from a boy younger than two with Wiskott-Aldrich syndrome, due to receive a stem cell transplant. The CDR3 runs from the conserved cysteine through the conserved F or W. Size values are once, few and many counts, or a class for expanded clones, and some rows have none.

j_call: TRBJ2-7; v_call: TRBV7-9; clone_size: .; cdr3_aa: CACVRTFELAGGVSHEQYF
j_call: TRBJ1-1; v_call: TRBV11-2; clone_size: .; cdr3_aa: CASSLDWGAGRPEAFF
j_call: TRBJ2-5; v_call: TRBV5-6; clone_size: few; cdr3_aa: CASSLGVEYQETQYF
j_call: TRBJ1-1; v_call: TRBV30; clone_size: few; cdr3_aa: CAWSVRGQGSTEAFF
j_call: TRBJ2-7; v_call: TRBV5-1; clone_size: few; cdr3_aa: CASSDKGSVPWSYEQYF
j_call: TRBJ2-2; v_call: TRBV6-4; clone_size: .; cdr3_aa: CASSALAGVAYTGELFF
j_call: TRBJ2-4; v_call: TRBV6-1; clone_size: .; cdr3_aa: CASSDQGPLAKNIQYF
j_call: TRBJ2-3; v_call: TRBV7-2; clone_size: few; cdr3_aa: CASSLGTGLNTDTQYF
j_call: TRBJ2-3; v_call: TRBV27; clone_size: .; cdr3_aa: CAKGTGRGIPDTQYF
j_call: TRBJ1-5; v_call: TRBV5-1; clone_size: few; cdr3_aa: CASSPGSLNQPQHF
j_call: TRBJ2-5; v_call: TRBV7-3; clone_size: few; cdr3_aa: CASSLKGGQGETQYF
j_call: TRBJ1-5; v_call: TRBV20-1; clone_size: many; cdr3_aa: CSARPGQGGNQPQHF
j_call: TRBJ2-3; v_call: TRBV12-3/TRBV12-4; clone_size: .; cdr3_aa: CASSFTGPDTQYF
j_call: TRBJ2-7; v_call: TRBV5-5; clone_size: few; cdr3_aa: CASSLLRGTYEQYF
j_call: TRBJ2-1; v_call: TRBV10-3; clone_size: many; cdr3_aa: CAISKLLAGGLYEQFF
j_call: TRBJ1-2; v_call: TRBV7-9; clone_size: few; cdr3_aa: CASSLVGGTARGYTF
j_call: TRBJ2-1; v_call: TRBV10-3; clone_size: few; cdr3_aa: CAISVLSGATYNEQFF
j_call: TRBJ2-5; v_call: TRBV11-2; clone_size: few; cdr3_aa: CASTQGVVLAVQETQYF
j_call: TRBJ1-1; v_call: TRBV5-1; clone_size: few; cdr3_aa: CASSLTETSEAFF
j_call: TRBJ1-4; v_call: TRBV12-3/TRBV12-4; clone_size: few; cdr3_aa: CASRTGVWEKLFF
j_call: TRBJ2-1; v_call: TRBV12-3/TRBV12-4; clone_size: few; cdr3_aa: CASRPRLAGGYNEQFF